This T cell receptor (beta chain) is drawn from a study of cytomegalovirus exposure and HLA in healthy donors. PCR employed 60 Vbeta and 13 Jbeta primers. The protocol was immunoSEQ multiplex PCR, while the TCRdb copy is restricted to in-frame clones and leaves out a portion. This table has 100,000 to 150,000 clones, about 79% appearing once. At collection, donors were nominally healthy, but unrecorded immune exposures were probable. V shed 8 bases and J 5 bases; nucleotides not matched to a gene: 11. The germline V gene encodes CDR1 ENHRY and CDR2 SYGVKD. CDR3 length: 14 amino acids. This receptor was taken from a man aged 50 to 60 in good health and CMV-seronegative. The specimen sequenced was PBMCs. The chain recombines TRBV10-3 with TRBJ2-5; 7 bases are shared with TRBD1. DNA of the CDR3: TGTGCCATCGGTGGAAGACAGGGCCGGGAGACCCAGTACTTC. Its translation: CAIGGRQGRETQYF.